This TCR beta chain was observed in a study of CD8 T cells in Susac syndrome. Overall study context: When their blood was taken, the Susac syndrome patients had either not yet had any therapy, were taking corticosteroids, or were taking intravenous immunoglobulin alone. General study points: The CD4+ T cell repertoires of Susac syndrome were found to show no clonal expansion.

As to this clonotype: Its antigen is unknown.

The CDR3 is made up of 15 amino acids. With 3 bases removed from V and 9 bases from J, the gap between germline ends came to 18 bases. A quantity of roughly 0.5 to 1 ug RNA underwent reverse transcription using random hexamers. The authors amplified TCR beta CDR3 across 54 Vbeta and 13 Jbeta using immunoSEQ multiplex PCR. MiXCR, applied by TCRdb to the immunoSEQ multiplex PCR reads, yields one record per CDR3 protein. The table lists roughly 250,000 distinct CDR3 sequences, 90% to 96% of them singletons. Sequencing targeted TCR beta in T cells from blood (CD8+ and CD4+). The sample comprised CD4+ T cells from PBMCs. The chain links TRBV12-3 or TRBV12-4 to TRBJ2-4; D unclear. This receptor was taken from a human donor with Susac syndrome. CDR3 nucleotide sequence: TGTGCCAGCAGTTTTGAGCAGACGAGAACGAGCATTCAGTACTTC. This gives the protein CASSFEQTRTSIQYF.